These 31 T cell receptor beta chains were sequenced from one sample in a study of regulatory T cells in long-lasting Graves disease. Both iRepertoire HTBI primers and Arm-PCR of CDR3 regions were used to build the TCR beta libraries. TCRdb fed the multiplex PCR reads into MiXCR, producing one record per CDR3 protein. The sample has 350,000 to 550,000 distinct CDR3 sequences, 14% to 15% seen once. The sample's time point: newly diagnosed GD, antithyroid drugs for less than 3 months. After RNA was extracted from PBMCs, the TCR library was made from it. The same specimen was also included in a second study, on T cells in Graves' hyperthyroidism and ophthalmopathy.

The sample consisted of peripheral blood mononuclear cells (PBMCs), taken at new diagnosis, from a patient treated with antithyroid drugs. These receptors came from a woman between 25 and 40 years old with Graves disease.

The J gene is TRBJ2-2, the V gene TRBV24-1; D is ambiguous. V lost 5 bases and J lost 5, with 11 bases in between. Germline loops: CDR1 KGHDR, CDR2 SFDVKD. This CDR3 has 14 residues. The chain's CDR3 is CATSAREGTGELFF. In DNA, the CDR3 is TGTGCCACCAGTGCCCGCGAAGGGACCGGGGAGCTGTTTTTT.

This clonotype occurred once. The gene calls are TRBV28 and TRBJ1-2, with TRBD1 matching over 7 bases. The CDR3 sequence is 15 residues long. Germline CDR1 and CDR2: MDHEN and SYDVKM. With 6 bases clipped from V and 7 bases from J, the junction kept 14 bases outside the gene matches. This chain's CDR3 is CASRTVTGVPSGYTF. For the CDR3, the DNA is TGTGCCAGCAGAACTGTAACAGGGGTACCAAGTGGCTACACCTTC.

The rearrangement joins TRBV5-5 to TRBJ2-3; 9 bases are a match to TRBD1. Germline-derived CDR1 and CDR2 are SGHKS and YYEKEE (reference sequence). V was pared by 3 bases and J by 4 bases, with 9 bases of the junction left unmatched. This CDR3 contains 16 residues. CDR3 region: CASSSGTGIFPDTQYF. The CDR3, as DNA: TGTGCCAGCAGCTCCGGGACAGGGATTTTTCCAGATACGCAGTATTTT.

The chain uses TRBV28 and TRBJ2-1; 7 positions agree with TRBD2. Per germline, CDR1 MDHEN and CDR2 SYDVKM. V was clipped by 5 bases and J by 9 bases; unmatched bases: 10. This CDR3 spans 14 amino acids. In DNA, the CDR3 is TGTGCCAGCAGTCCCCCCGGGGGAGGGAGTGAGCAGTTCTTC. Its protein product is CASSPPGGGSEQFF.

This clonotype was detected many times. The gene calls are TRBV20-1 and TRBJ2-7; D might be TRBD2 (5 bases). In germline, CDR1 is DFQATT, CDR2 SNEGSKA (reference sequence). The ends were cut back, 6 bases at V and 0 bases at J, with 15 bases in the middle. The CDR3 sequence is 14 residues long. CDR3 sequence (DNA): TGCAGTGCGAGGGCTTCCGCTAGCTCCTACGAGCAGTACTTC. Translated, it gives CSARASASSYEQYF.

This chain links TRBV5-1 with TRBJ1-1; TRBD1 aligns across 9 bases. Germline CDR1 reads SGHRS; CDR2 reads YFSETQ. V shed 0 bases and J 7 bases; nucleotides not matched to a gene: 7. This CDR3 region has 15 residues. The CDR3: CASSLAGQGKGEAFF. CDR3 nucleotide sequence: TGCGCCAGCAGCTTGGCAGGACAGGGGAAAGGTGAAGCTTTCTTT. The full variable domain, completed using reference TRBV5-1 and TRBJ1-1, is KAGVTQTPRYLIKTRGQQVTLSCSPISGHRSVSWYQQTPGQGLQFLFEYFSETQRNKGNFPGRFSGRQFSNSRSEMNVSTLELGDSALYLCASSLAGQGKGEAFFGQGTRLTVV.

This clonotype was detected ten times or more. This rearrangement joins TRBV7-9 to TRBJ2-1; 11 bases align to TRBD2. The ends lost 4 bases at V and 5 bases at J; junction bases unmatched: 10. CDR3 length equals 17 residues. CDR1 and CDR2 from the germline V gene are SEHNR and FQNEAQ (reference sequence). This chain's CDR3 is CASSSMTGTSGNNEQFF. As DNA, the CDR3 is TGTGCCAGCAGCTCCATGACCGGGACTAGCGGAAACAATGAGCAGTTCTTC.

This clonotype was found a few times. The chain carries TRBV6-1 and TRBJ2-3, with TRBD2 as a possible D gene (5 bases). Germline V gives CDR1 MNHNS, CDR2 SASEGT. The CDR3 consists of 14 residues. The V end was cut by 6 bases, the J end by 2 bases, with 12 bases between. CDR3: CASSYETNTDTQYF. The CDR3 coding sequence is TGTGCCAGCAGCTACGAGACTAACACAGATACGCAGTATTTT.

This clonotype came up many times. The chain has TRBV20-1 and TRBJ1-2; 8 bases match TRBD1. The CDR3 consists of 12 residues. The V gene end was trimmed by 5 bases and the J gene end by 4 bases; junction bases not matched to a gene: 3. Germline V gives CDR1 DFQATT, CDR2 SNEGSKA (reference sequence). The chain's CDR3 is CSAGDRPYGYTF. The CDR3, as DNA: TGCAGTGCTGGGGACAGGCCCTATGGCTACACCTTC.

The V and J genes are TRBV14 and TRBJ2-7, with a possible D match to TRBD2 (6 bases). Germline CDR1 SGHDN, CDR2 FVKESK. V was clipped by 5 bases and J by 6 bases, with 8 bases between them. The CDR3 length is 11 residues. The CDR3 nucleotides are TGTGCCAGCAGCGGAGGGGCCGAGCAGTACTTC. This translates into CASSGGAEQYF.

With regard to this clonotype: It is likely a read error: a sequence one base away is far more abundant. The chain links TRBV11-2 to TRBJ2-4; D is perhaps TRBD1 (6 bases). Germline V lookup: CDR1 SGHAT, CDR2 FQNNGV. This CDR3 is 11 amino acids long. CDR3 loop: CASSTGTLLSF. In nucleotides, the CDR3 is TGTGCCAGCAGTACCGGGACACTTCTATCCTTC.

The V call is TRBV5-1, the J call TRBJ2-7, with 9 positions matching TRBD2. The CDR3 extends over 15 amino acids. Germline lookup yields CDR1 SGHRS and CDR2 YFSETQ. The V segment lost 1 base and the J segment 3 bases; nucleotides outside the gene matches: 5. CDR3 sequence (DNA): TGCGCCAGCAGCTTGCGGGGTAGCGGGAGCTACGAGCAGTACTTC. It encodes CASSLRGSGSYEQYF.

The rearrangement joins TRBV7-9 to TRBJ2-1; 7 bases match TRBD2. V was clipped by 1 base and J by 2 bases; unmatched bases: 8. This CDR3 contains 17 residues. The V gene's germline CDR1 is SEHNR and CDR2 FQNEAQ (reference sequence). The CDR3 DNA follows: TGTGCCAGCAGCTTAGGAGGCGGGAGTATGGCCTACAATGAGCAGTTCTTC. Amino acids: CASSLGGGSMAYNEQFF. The full variable domain, completed using reference TRBV7-9 and TRBJ2-1, is DTGVSQNPRHKITKRGQNVTFRCDPISEHNRLYWYRQTLGQGPEFLTYFQNEAQLEKSRLLSDRFSAERPKGSFSTLEIQRTEQGDSAMYLCASSLGGGSMAYNEQFFGPGTRLTVL.

The V call is TRBV3-1, the J call TRBJ1-6; the D is unclear. Between the trimmed V and J ends, which lost 4 bases and 0 bases, there was a span of 13 bases. Germline assignment: CDR1 LGHDT and CDR2 YNNKEL (reference sequence). This CDR3 has 17 residues. CDR3 sequence reads: CASSLNPAYSYNSPLHF. CDR3 bases: TGTGCCAGCAGCCTTAACCCGGCCTACTCCTATAATTCACCCCTCCACTTT.

This clonotype appeared many times. The chain combines TRBV5-6 with TRBJ2-1, with D uncertain. V dropped 3 bases and J dropped 9 bases, with 7 bases sitting between them. This CDR3 is built from 11 residues. The V gene's germline CDR1 is SGHDT and CDR2 YYEEEE. CDR3 sequence reads: CASSWQFEQFF. The CDR3, as DNA: TGTGCCAGCAGCTGGCAGTTTGAGCAGTTCTTC.

The sample holds a few counts of this clonotype. The rearrangement joins TRBV19 to TRBJ2-6; 8 bases map to TRBD1. There are 19 residues in the CDR3. CDR1 and CDR2 from the germline V gene are LNHDA and SQIVND (reference sequence). The V segment lost 3 bases and the J segment 1 base; nucleotides outside the gene matches: 11. The DNA of the CDR3 is TGTGCCAGTAGTATCTCCGGGACAGGAGGGGTTTCTGGGGCCAACGTCCTGACTTTC. It encodes CASSISGTGGVSGANVLTF.

The table lists this clonotype with many counts. The chain has TRBV7-3 and TRBJ2-3; 10 bases line up with TRBD2. After removal of 4 bases from V and 6 bases from J, the junction contained 10 bases not matched to a gene. The germline V gene has CDR1 SGHTA and CDR2 FQGTGA. The CDR3 length is 16 residues. The CDR3: CASSSSGAGGVDTQYF. DNA for the CDR3: TGTGCCAGCAGCTCCAGCGGAGCGGGAGGGGTCGATACGCAGTATTTT.

Worth noting for this clonotype: A much bigger clone sits one base away, suggesting this may be a read error. The chain uses TRBV18 and TRBJ2-3; the match to TRBD1 covers 9 bases. CDR1 is KGHSH and CDR2 is LQKENI in the germline V gene. V shed 3 bases and J 4 bases; nucleotides not matched to a gene: 5. This CDR3 has 15 amino acids. Here the CDR3 reads CASSPWTGDPDTQYF. DNA of the CDR3: TGTGCCAGCTCACCTTGGACAGGGGACCCAGATACGCAGTATTTT.

This clonotype was counted a few times. CDR3 sequence (DNA): TGTGCCAGCAGCCTTCGCAGTAGAGATGGCTACACCTTC. Its protein is CASSLRSRDGYTF. The gene calls are TRBV13 and TRBJ1-2, with unresolved D. Germline values: CDR1 PRHDT, CDR2 FYEKMQ (reference sequence). V lost 5 bases and J lost 6, with 13 bases in between. This CDR3 has 13 amino acids.

V gene TRBV6-2 or TRBV6-3 combines with J gene TRBJ1-1; 8 bases line up with TRBD1. Germline values: CDR1 MNHEY, CDR2 SVGEGT. With 7 bases clipped from V and 8 bases from J, the junction kept 6 bases outside the gene matches. This CDR3 region has 12 residues. For the CDR3, the DNA is TGTGCCAGCACCGTGGACAGGGACGAAGCTTTCTTT. It specifies CASTVDRDEAFF.

This clonotype was observed at least ten times. The V and J genes are TRBV2 and TRBJ1-1; D is perhaps TRBD1 (5 bases). The CDR3 totals 13 residues. Trimming removed 7 bases from V and 4 bases from J, with 13 bases in between. CDR1 and CDR2 (germline): SNHLY, FYNNEI. The CDR3: CASMGTAFTEAFF. Written as DNA, the CDR3 is TGTGCCAGCATGGGGACGGCTTTCACTGAAGCTTTCTTT.

This clonotype showed up many times. The chain recombines TRBV12-3 or TRBV12-4 with TRBJ1-5; 7 positions agree with TRBD1. V was clipped by 5 bases and J by 11 bases; unmatched bases: 9. This CDR3 has 13 amino acids. CDR3: CASSPGQAGAQHF. CDR3 sequence (DNA): TGTGCCAGCAGTCCCGGACAGGCCGGGGCCCAGCATTTT.

This clonotype has more than one count but fewer than ten. The rearrangement uses TRBV3-1 and TRBJ2-5; D may be TRBD2 (7 bases). Germline assignment: CDR1 LGHDT and CDR2 YNNKEL (reference sequence). This CDR3 has 17 residues. The V end was cut by 0 bases, the J end by 0 bases, with 14 bases between. This CDR3 reads CASSQDWGGRHQETQYF. CDR3 DNA sequence: TGTGCCAGCAGCCAAGATTGGGGGGGGCGACACCAAGAGACCCAGTACTTC.

This clonotype has just a few counts. The V and J genes are TRBV9 and TRBJ2-7, with TRBD2 identical over 8 bases. V dropped 0 bases and J dropped 6; count of bases not matched to a gene: 8. This CDR3 comprises 15 residues. Germline lookup yields CDR1 SGDLS and CDR2 YYNGEE. This chain's CDR3 is CASSVDSGTRAEQYF. The CDR3 DNA is TGTGCCAGCAGCGTAGATAGCGGGACTAGAGCCGAGCAGTACTTC.

This clonotype was seen ten or more times. V usage is TRBV30 and J usage is TRBJ2-5; weak D call: TRBD2 (5 bases). The V and J ends lost 4 bases and 3 bases respectively, with 12 bases between them. The CDR3 consists of 13 residues. The germline CDR1 and CDR2 sequences are GTSNPN and SVGIG (reference sequence). CDR3 DNA sequence: TGTGCCTGGACAGGAATCGGGGAAGAGACCCAGTACTTC. It translates to CAWTGIGEETQYF.

The chain combines TRBV6-1 with TRBJ2-2; maybe TRBD2 (6 bases). With 11 bases removed from V and 5 bases from J, the gap between germline ends came to 15 bases. Germline V gene lookup returns CDR1 MNHNS and CDR2 SASEGT. The CDR3 has 13 residues. The CDR3 sequence: CAGMTSFTGELFF. DNA of the CDR3: TGTGCCGGCATGACTAGTTTTACCGGGGAGCTGTTTTTT.

With respect to this clonotype: One end of the junction varies from germline; a read error may be responsible. This chain connects TRBV28 to TRBJ1-3; 7 bases map to TRBD1. Germline lookup yields CDR1 MDHEN and CDR2 SYDVKM. This CDR3 has 18 residues. CDR3 in amino acids: CASSFPLGQDFSENTMYF. The DNA for the CDR3 is TGTGCCAGCAGTTTTCCCCTAGGACAGGATTTCTCTGAAAACACCATGTATTTT. The complete variable domain, with remaining parts taken from reference TRBV28 and TRBJ1-3, reads DVKVTQSSRYLVKRTGEKVFLECVQDMDHENMFWYRQDPGLGLRLIYFSYDVKMKEKGDIPEGYSVSREKKERFSLILESASTNQTSMYLCASSFPLGQDFSENTMYFGEGSWLTVV.

The rearrangement uses TRBV19 and TRBJ2-7, with 8 bases that match TRBD2. V dropped 8 bases and J dropped 2; count of bases not matched to a gene: 5. CDR1 is LNHDA and CDR2 is SQIVND in the germline V gene (reference sequence). This CDR3 is built from 13 residues. CDR3 sequence: CASLGGGTYEQYF. CDR3 nucleotide sequence: TGTGCCAGTCTCGGCGGGGGGACCTACGAGCAGTACTTC.

The sample holds many counts of this clonotype. V gene TRBV7-3 combines with J gene TRBJ2-5; D remains unclear. This CDR3 contains 13 residues. Germline CDR1 reads SGHTA; CDR2 reads FQGTGA. V lost 5 bases to trimming and J lost 0 bases, with 7 bases between them. The CDR3 nucleotides are TGTGCCAGCAGCCACGCTTACCAAGAGACCCAGTACTTC. Translating it yields CASSHAYQETQYF.

This chain connects TRBV28 to TRBJ1-6, with D unclear. The germline V and J ends were trimmed by 8 bases and 4 bases, with 12 bases remaining between them. This CDR3 spans 14 amino acids. Germline V gives CDR1 MDHEN, CDR2 SYDVKM. The CDR3 here is CASESEAYNSPLHF. In nucleotides, the CDR3 is TGTGCCAGCGAATCGGAAGCATATAATTCACCCCTCCACTTT. The variable domain in full, with the rest retrieved from reference TRBV28 and TRBJ1-6, is DVKVTQSSRYLVKRTGEKVFLECVQDMDHENMFWYRQDPGLGLRLIYFSYDVKMKEKGDIPEGYSVSREKKERFSLILESASTNQTSMYLCASESEAYNSPLHFGNGTRLTVT.

This clonotype has ten or more counts. One end of the junction is discordant with germline, which a read error may explain. The chain recombines TRBV10-3 with TRBJ2-1, with TRBD2 matching 8 bases. CDR3 length equals 15 residues. Germline CDR1 is ENHRY and CDR2 is SYGVKD. The chain's CDR3 is CATSGEGLGRHEQFF. CDR3 in DNA: TGTGCCACCAGTGGAGAGGGACTAGGACGGCATGAGCAGTTCTTC.